These T cell receptor beta chains were read from a single sample in a study of T cell changes during pregnancy in multiple sclerosis. TCRdb's copy holds only in-frame clones and misses some; the assay was immunoSEQ multiplex PCR. Of more than 95,000 clones in the sample, 85% to 95% were seen once. The sample in question was peripheral blood, obtained after pregnancy. The receptors stem from a female donor with multiple sclerosis, enrolled in a pregnancy study. CDR3s include the opening cysteine and the closing phenylalanine or tryptophan. Each record gives: D gene, J gene, V gene, clone size, CDR3 DNA, CDR3 protein. The D gene is left open where the match is weak. The size of a clone is reported for some rows only, either as once, few or many, or as a class for expanded clones.

TRBD1	TRBJ2-3	TRBV7-9	-	TGTGCCAGCAGCTCCACACGGGACAGCTTTCCTAGCACAGATACGCAGTATTTT	CASSSTRDSFPSTDTQYF
TRBD1	TRBJ1-2	TRBV12-5	-	TGTGCTAGTGGTTTGGTAACAGGGGTCCAAAGTAATTATGGCTACACCTTC	CASGLVTGVQSNYGYTF
-	TRBJ2-5	TRBV7-9	-	TGTGCCAGCAGCTCAGACAGGCGAGAGACCCAGTACTTC	CASSSDRRETQYF
-	TRBJ2-3	TRBV9	-	TGTGCCAGCAGCACTCTCACAGATACGCAGTATTTT	CASSTLTDTQYF
-	TRBJ2-2	TRBV6-1	-	TGTGCCAGCAGTGAAAATCCCGGGATTGGGACCGGGGAGCTGTTTTTT	CASSENPGIGTGELFF
-	TRBJ2-2	TRBV9	-	TGTGCCAGCAGTGCGACCCTTACTGGGAGATCGAACACCGGGGAGCTGTTTTTT	CASSATLTGRSNTGELFF
-	TRBJ2-1	TRBV6-5	-	TGTGCCAGCAAGGAGGGGGGGCCGCTTAATGAGCAGTTCTTC	CASKEGGPLNEQFF
TRBD2	TRBJ2-7	TRBV5-8	-	TGTGCCAGCAGCTCGGGGGGGGTTCCCCCCTTGAGTGAGGAGCAGTACTTC	CASSSGGVPPLSEEQYF
-	TRBJ1-2	TRBV5-4	few	TGTGCCAGCAGTCCTCCGGGGGGAAGCTACACCTTC	CASSPPGGSYTF
TRBD1	TRBJ2-7	TRBV7-3	-	TGTGCCAGCAGCTTAGGTCTGGACAGGGCTTTACACGAGCAGTACTTC	CASSLGLDRALHEQYF